The clone carrying this T cell receptor beta chain was counted only a few times. These data are taken from a study of blood T cell repertoires in COVID-19. Study information: The United States, Italy and Spain supplied acute and convalescent COVID-19 samples.

TCRdb's copy holds only in-frame clones and misses some; the assay was immunoSEQ multiplex PCR. This table has a few hundred thousand clones, 70% to 85% appearing once. This CDR3 comprises 14 residues. Trimming took off 1 base at V and 11 bases at J, with 16 bases between the two ends. Germline CDR1 and CDR2: SGHTA and FQGNSA. Seattle's enrolled individuals joined amid active infection and were then monitored longitudinally. The rearrangement links TRBV7-2 to TRBJ2-3, with D tentatively TRBD2 (6 bases). The material sequenced was peripheral blood. This TCR came from a human donor with COVID-19, enrolled during active disease. The donor label of this sample is uncertain. CDR3 amino acids: CASSLESGLGGQYF. The CDR3 DNA sequence: TGTGCCAGCAGCTTAGAGTCCGGCCTGGGAGGGCAGTATTTT.